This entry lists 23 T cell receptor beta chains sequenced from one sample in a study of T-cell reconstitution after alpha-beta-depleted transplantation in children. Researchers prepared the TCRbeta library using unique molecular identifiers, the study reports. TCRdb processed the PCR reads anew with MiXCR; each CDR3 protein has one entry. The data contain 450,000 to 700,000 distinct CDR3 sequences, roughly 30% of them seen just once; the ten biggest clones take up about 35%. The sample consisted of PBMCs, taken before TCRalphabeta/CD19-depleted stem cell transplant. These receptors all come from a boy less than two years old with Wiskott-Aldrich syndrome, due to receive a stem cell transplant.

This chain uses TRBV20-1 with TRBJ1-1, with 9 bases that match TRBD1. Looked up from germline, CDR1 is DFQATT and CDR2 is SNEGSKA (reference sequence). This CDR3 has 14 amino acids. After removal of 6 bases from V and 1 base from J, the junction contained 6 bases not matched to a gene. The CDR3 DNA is TGCAGTGCCCCGCAGGGACAGGGGAACACTGAAGCTTTCTTT. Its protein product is CSAPQGQGNTEAFF.

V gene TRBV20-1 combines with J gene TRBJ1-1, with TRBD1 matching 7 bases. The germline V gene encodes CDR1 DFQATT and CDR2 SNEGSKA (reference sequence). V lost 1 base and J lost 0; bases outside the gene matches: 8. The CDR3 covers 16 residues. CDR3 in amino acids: CSARGTGSSMNTEAFF. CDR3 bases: TGCAGTGCTAGAGGGACAGGCAGCTCGATGAACACTGAAGCTTTCTTT.

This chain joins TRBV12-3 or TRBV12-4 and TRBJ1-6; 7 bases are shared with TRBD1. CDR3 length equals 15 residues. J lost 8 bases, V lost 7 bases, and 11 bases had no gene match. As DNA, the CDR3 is TGTGCCAGCACCAAAGACAGGGCTATAGATTCACCCCTCCACTTT. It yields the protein CASTKDRAIDSPLHF.

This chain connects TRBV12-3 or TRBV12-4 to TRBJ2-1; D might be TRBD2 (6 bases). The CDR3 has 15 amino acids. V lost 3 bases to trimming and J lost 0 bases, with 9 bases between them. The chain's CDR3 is CASSFAGISYNEQFF. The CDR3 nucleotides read TGTGCCAGCAGTTTTGCGGGGATCTCCTACAATGAGCAGTTCTTC.

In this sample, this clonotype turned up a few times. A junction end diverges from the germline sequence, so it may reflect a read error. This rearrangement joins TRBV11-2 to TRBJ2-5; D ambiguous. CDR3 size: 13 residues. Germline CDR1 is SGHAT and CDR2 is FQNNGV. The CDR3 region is CASSLRQAETQYF. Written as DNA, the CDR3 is TGTGCCAGCAGCTTACGGCAGGCAGAGACCCAGTACTTT.

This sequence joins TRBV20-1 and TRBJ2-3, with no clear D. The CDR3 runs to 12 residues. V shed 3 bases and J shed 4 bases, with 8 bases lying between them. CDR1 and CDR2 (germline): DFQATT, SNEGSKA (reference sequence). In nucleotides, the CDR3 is TGCAGTGCTAGGTCCCCTGCAGATACGCAGTATTTT. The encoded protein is CSARSPADTQYF.

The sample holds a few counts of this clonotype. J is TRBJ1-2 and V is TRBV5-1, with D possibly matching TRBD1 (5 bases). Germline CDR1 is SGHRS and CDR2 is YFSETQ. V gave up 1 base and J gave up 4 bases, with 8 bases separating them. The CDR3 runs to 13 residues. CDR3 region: CASSLLGAYGYTF. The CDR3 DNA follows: TGCGCCAGCAGCTTGCTAGGGGCCTATGGCTACACCTTC.

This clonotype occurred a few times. CDR3 bases: TGCGCCAGCAGTGAGAAGACAGGACCCCTCCACTTT. It translates to CASSEKTGPLHF. The chain has TRBV5-1 and TRBJ1-6, with D possibly being TRBD1 (6 bases). Deletions cut 5 bases from V and 12 bases from J, with 12 bases between. Germline assignment: CDR1 SGHRS and CDR2 YFSETQ. This CDR3 has 12 amino acids.

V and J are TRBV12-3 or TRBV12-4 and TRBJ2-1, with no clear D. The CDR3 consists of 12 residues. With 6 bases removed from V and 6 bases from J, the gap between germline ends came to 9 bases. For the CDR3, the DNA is TGTGCCAGCAGCTCCCGACTCAATGAGCAGTTCTTC. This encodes CASSSRLNEQFF.

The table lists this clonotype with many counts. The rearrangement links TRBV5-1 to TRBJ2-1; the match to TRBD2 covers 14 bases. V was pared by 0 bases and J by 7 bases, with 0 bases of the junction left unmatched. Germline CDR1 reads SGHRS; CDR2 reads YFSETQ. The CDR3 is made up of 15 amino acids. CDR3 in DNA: TGCGCCAGCAGCTTGGGACTAGCGGGAGGGAATGAGCAGTTCTTC. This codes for CASSLGLAGGNEQFF.

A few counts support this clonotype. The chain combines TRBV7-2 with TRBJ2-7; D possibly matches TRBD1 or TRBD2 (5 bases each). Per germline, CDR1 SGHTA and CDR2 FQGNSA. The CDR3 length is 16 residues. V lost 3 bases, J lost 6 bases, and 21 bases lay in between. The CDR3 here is CASSLVLGTGIREQYF. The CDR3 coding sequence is TGTGCCAGCAGCTTGGTTCTCGGGACGGGGATTCGCGAGCAGTACTTC.

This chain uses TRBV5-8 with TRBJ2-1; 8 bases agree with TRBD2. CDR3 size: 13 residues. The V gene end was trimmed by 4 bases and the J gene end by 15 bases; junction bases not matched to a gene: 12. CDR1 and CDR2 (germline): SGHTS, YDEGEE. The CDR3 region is CASSGQFREGPFF. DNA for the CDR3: TGTGCCAGCAGCGGCCAATTCCGGGAGGGACCGTTCTTC. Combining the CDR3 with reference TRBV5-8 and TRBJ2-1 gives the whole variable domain EAGVTQSPTHLIKTRGQQATLRCSPISGHTSVYWYQQALGLGLQFLLWYDEGEERNRGNFPPRFSGRQFPNYSSELNVNALELEDSALYLCASSGQFREGPFFGPGTRLTVL.

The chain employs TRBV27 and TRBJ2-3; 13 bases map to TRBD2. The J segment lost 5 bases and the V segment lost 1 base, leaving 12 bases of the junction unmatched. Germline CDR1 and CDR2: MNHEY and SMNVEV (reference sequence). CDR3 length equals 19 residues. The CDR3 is CASSLFAPKLAGGKDTQYF. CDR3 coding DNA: TGTGCCAGCAGTTTATTTGCCCCAAAACTAGCGGGAGGGAAAGATACGCAGTATTTT.

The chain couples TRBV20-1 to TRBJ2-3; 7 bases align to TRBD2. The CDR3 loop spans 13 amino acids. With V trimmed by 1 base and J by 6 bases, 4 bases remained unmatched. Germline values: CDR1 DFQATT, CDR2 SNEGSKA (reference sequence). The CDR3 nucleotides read TGCAGTGCTAGAGTCGGGGGGAAGGATACGCAGTATTTT. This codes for CSARVGGKDTQYF.

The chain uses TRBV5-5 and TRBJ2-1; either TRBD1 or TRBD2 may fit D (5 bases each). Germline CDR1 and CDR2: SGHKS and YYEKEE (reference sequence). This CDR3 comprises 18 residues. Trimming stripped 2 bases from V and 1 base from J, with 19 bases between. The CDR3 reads CASSFGAPGTISYNEQFF. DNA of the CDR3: TGTGCCAGCAGCTTTGGGGCACCAGGGACGATTTCCTACAATGAGCAGTTCTTC. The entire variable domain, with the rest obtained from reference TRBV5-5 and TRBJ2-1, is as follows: DAGVTQSPTHLIKTRGQQVTLRCSPISGHKSVSWYQQVLGQGPQFIFQYYEKEERGRGNFPDRFSARQFPNYSSELNVNALLLGDSALYLCASSFGAPGTISYNEQFFGPGTRLTVL.

The CDR3 sequence is CASSFFGTGALQGYSNQPQHF. Here the CDR3 DNA reads TGTGCCAGCAGTTTCTTCGGGACAGGGGCCTTACAAGGTTATAGCAATCAGCCCCAGCATTTT. This chain uses TRBV28 with TRBJ1-5, with 10 positions matching TRBD1. Per the germline V gene, CDR1 is MDHEN and CDR2 is SYDVKM. V trimming: 3 bases; J trimming: 0 bases; junction bases outside the gene matches: 17. This CDR3 spans 21 amino acids.

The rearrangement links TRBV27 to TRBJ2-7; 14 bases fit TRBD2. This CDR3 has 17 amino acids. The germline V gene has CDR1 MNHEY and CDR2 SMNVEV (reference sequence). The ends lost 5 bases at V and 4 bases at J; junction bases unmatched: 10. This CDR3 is CASSLTSGTSGSYEQYF. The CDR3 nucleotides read TGTGCCAGCAGTCTGACCTCCGGGACTAGCGGGAGTTACGAGCAGTACTTC.

The CDR3 loop reads CSARVEVFEQFF. CDR3 bases: TGCAGTGCTAGAGTAGAGGTTTTTGAGCAGTTCTTC. The rearrangement uses TRBV20-1 and TRBJ2-1, with no clear D. The CDR3 runs 12 residues. The V end lost 1 base, the J end lost 9 bases, and 10 bases lay between the germline ends. CDR1 is DFQATT and CDR2 is SNEGSKA in the germline V gene (reference sequence).

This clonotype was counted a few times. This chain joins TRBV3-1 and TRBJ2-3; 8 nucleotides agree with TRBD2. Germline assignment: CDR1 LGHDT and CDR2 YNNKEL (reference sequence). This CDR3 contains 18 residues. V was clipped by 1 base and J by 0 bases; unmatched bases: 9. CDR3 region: CASSQGLTSVTSTDTQYF. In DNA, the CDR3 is TGTGCCAGCAGCCAAGGCTTGACTAGCGTCACTAGCACAGATACGCAGTATTTT.

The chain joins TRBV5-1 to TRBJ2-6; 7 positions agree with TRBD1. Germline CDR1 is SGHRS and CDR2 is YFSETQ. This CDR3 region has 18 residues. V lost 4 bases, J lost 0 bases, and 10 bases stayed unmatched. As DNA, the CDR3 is TGCGCCAGCAGCCGTGGGACAGCCCTGTTCTCTGGGGCCAACGTCCTGACTTTC. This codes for CASSRGTALFSGANVLTF.

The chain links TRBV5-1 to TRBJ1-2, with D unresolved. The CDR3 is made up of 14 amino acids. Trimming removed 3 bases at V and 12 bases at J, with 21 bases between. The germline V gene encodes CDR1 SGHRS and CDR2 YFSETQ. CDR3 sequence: CASSSKTNAESNTF. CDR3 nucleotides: TGCGCCAGCAGCTCCAAAACAAATGCTGAGTCTAACACCTTC.

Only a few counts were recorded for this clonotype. The CDR3 region has the DNA TGTGCCAGCAGTTTCCAACCGGGCCCCACAGATACGCAGTATTTT. This encodes CASSFQPGPTDTQYF. The genes are TRBV12-3 or TRBV12-4 and TRBJ2-3; D gene unclear. The CDR3 has 15 amino acids. The ends were cut back, 3 bases at V and 2 bases at J, with 12 bases in the middle.

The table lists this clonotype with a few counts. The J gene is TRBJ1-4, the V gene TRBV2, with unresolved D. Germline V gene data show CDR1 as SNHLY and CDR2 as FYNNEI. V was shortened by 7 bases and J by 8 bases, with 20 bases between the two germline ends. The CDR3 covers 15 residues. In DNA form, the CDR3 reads TGTGCCAGCATTGCGAGCCCGGGTTTTAGCGAAAAACTGTTTTTT. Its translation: CASIASPGFSEKLFF.